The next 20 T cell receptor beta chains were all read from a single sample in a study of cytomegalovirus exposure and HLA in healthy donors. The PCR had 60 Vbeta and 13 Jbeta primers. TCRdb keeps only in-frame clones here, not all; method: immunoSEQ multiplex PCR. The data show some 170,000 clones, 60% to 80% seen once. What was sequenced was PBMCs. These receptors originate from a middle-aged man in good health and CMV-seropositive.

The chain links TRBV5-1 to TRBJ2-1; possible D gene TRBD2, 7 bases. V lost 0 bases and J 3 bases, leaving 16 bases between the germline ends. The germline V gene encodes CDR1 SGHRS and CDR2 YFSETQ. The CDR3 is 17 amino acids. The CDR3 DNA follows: TGCGCCAGCAGCTTGGTGGCTAGCGGAGGGGGCTACAATGAGCAGTTCTTC. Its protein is CASSLVASGGGYNEQFF.

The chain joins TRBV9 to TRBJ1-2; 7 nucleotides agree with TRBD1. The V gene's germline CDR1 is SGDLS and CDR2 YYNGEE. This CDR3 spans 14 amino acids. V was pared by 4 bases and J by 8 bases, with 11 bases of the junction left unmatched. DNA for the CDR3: TGTGCCAGCAGCCGCAACCCAGGGGGAGGAGGCTACACCTTC. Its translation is CASSRNPGGGGYTF. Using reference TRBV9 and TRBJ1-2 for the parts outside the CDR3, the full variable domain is DSGVTQTPKHLITATGQRVTLRCSPRSGDLSVYWYQQSLDQGLQFLIQYYNGEERAKGNILERFSAQQFPDLHSELNLSSLELGDSALYFCASSRNPGGGGYTFGSGTRLTVV.

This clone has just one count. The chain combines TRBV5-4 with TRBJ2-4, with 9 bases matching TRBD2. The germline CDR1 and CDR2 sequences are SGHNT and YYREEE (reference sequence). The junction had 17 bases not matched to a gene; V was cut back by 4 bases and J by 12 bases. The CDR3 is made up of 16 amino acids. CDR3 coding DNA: TGTGCCAGCAGCGGATCATTAGCGGGAGAGTGGGACAGTCAGTACTTC. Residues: CASSGSLAGEWDSQYF.

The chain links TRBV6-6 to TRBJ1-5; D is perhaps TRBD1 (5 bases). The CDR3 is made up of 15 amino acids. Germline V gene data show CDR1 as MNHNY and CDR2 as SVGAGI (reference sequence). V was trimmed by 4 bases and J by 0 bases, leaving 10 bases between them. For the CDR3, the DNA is TGTGCCAGCAGTTTACAGGAAAATAGCAATCAGCCCCAGCATTTT. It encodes CASSLQENSNQPQHF.

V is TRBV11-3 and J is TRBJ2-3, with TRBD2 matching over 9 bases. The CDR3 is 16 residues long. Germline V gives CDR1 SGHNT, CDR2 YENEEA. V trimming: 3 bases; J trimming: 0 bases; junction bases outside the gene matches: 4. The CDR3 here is CASSFIAGDSTDTQYF. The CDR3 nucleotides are TGTGCCAGCAGCTTTATAGCGGGAGATAGCACAGATACGCAGTATTTT.

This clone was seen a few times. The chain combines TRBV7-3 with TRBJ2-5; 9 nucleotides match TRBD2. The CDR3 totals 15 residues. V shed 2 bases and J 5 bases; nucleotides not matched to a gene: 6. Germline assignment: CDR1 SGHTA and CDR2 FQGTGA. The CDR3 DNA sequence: TGTGCCAGCAGCTTATCGGGCGGGAGGGCCGAGACCCAGTACTTC. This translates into CASSLSGGRAETQYF.

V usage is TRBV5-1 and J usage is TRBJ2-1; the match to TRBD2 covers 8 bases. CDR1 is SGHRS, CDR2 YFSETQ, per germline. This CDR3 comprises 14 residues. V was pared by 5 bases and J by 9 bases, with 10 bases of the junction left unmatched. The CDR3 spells CASRPGTRETEQFF. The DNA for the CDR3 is TGCGCCAGCAGGCCCGGGACTAGGGAGACTGAGCAGTTCTTC. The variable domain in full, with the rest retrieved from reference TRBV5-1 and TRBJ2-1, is KAGVTQTPRYLIKTRGQQVTLSCSPISGHRSVSWYQQTPGQGLQFLFEYFSETQRNKGNFPGRFSGRQFSNSRSEMNVSTLELGDSALYLCASRPGTRETEQFFGPGTRLTVL.

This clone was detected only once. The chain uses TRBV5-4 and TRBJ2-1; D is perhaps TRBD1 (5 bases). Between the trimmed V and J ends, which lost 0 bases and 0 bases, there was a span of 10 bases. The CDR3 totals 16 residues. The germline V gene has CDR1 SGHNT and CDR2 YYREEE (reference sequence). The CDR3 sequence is CASSLARTHSYNEQFF. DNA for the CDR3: TGTGCCAGCAGCTTGGCCCGGACACACTCCTACAATGAGCAGTTCTTC.

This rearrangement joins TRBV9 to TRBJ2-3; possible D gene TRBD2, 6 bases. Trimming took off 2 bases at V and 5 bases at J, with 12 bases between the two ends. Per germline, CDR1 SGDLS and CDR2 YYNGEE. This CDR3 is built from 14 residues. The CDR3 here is CASSVRGSLDTQYF. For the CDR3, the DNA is TGTGCCAGCAGCGTCCGGGGGAGTTTAGATACGCAGTATTTT.

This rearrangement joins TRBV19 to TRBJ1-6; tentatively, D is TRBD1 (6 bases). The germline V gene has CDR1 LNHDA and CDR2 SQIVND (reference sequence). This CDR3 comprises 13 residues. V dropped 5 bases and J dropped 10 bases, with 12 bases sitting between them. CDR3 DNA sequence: TGTGCCAGTAGTGACCCGGGACAATCACCCCTCCACTTT. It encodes CASSDPGQSPLHF.

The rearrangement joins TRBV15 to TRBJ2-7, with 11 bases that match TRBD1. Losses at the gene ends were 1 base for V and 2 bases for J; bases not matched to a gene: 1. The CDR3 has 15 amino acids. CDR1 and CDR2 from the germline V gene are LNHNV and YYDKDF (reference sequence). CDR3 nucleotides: TGTGCCACCAGCAGAGGGGACAGGGGGACCTACGAGCAGTACTTC. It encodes CATSRGDRGTYEQYF.

The CDR3 sequence is CASRPGQRLEQYF. CDR3 DNA sequence: TGTGCCAGCCGACCGGGACAGAGACTCGAGCAGTACTTC. The chain has TRBV28 and TRBJ2-7; the match to TRBD1 covers 7 bases. Germline V gene lookup returns CDR1 MDHEN and CDR2 SYDVKM. The CDR3 has 13 residues. The junction had 10 bases not matched to a gene; V was cut back by 8 bases and J by 6 bases. The whole variable domain, remainder taken from reference TRBV28 and TRBJ2-7, is DVKVTQSSRYLVKRTGEKVFLECVQDMDHENMFWYRQDPGLGLRLIYFSYDVKMKEKGDIPEGYSVSREKKERFSLILESASTNQTSMYLCASRPGQRLEQYFGPGTRLTVT.

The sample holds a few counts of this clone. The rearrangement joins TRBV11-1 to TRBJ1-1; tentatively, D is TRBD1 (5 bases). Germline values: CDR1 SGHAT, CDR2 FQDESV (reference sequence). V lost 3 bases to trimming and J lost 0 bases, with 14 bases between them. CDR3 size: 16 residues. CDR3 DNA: TGTGCCAGCAGCTTCCCCTCGGAGGGGATGAACACTGAAGCTTTCTTT. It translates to CASSFPSEGMNTEAFF. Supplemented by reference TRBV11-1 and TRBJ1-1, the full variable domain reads EAEVAQSPRYKITEKSQAVAFWCDPISGHATLYWYRQILGQGPELLVQFQDESVVDDSQLPKDRFSAERLKGVDSTLKIQPAELGDSAMYLCASSFPSEGMNTEAFFGQGTRLTVV.

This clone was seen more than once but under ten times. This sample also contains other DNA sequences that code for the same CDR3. The CDR3 DNA reads TGTGCCAGCAGTTACTCGATCGGGTTCGAGCAGTACTTC. The encoded protein is CASSYSIGFEQYF. This chain links TRBV6-5 with TRBJ2-7; D is undetermined. This CDR3 has 13 residues. V shed 0 bases and J shed 6 bases, with 9 bases lying between them. The V gene's germline CDR1 is MNHEY and CDR2 SVGAGI.

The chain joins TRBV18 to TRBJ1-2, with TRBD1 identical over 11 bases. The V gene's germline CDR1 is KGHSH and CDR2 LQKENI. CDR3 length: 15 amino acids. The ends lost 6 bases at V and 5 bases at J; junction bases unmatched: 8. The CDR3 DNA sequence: TGTGCCAGCTCCCCAGGGACAGGGGGACTTTATGGCTACACCTTC. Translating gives CASSPGTGGLYGYTF.

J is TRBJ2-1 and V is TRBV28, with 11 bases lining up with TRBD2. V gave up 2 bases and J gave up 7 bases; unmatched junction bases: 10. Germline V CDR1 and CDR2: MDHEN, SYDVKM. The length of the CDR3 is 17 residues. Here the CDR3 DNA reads TGTGCCAGCAGTTTAGCGATAGCGGGAGGGCCCGTAAATGAGCAGTTCTTC. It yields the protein CASSLAIAGGPVNEQFF.

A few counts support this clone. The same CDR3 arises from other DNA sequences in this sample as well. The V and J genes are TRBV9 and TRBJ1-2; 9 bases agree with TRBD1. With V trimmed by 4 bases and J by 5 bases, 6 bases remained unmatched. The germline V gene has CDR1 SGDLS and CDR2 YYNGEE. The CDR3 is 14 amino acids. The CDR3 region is CASSSPGQGYGYTF. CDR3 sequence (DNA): TGTGCCAGCAGCTCTCCGGGACAGGGTTATGGCTACACCTTC.

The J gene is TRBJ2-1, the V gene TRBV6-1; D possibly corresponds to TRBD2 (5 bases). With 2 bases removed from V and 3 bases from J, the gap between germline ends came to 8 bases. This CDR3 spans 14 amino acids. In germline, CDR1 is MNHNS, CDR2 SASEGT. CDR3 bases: TGTGCCAGCAGTGAACTAGCCGGCTACAATGAGCAGTTCTTC. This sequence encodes CASSELAGYNEQFF.

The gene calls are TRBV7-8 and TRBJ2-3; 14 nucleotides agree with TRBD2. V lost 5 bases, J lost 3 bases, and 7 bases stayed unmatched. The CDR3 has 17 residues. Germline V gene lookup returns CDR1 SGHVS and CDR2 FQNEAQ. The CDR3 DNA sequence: TGTGCCAGCAGCCGAAGACTAGCGGGAGGGTGGACAGATACGCAGTATTTT. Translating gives CASSRRLAGGWTDTQYF. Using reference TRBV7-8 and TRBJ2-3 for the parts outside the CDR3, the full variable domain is GAGVSQSPRYKVAKRGQDVALRCDPISGHVSLFWYQQALGQGPEFLTYFQNEAQLDKSGLPSDRFFAERPEGSVSTLKIQRTQQEDSAVYLCASSRRLAGGWTDTQYFGPGTRLTVL.

CDR3 amino acids: CASSLGFDRLGEQYF. The CDR3, as DNA: TGCGCCAGCAGCTTGGGGTTTGACAGGCTCGGCGAGCAGTACTTC. This chain connects TRBV5-1 to TRBJ2-7; tentatively, D is TRBD1 (6 bases). This CDR3 contains 15 residues. Trimming took 0 bases from V and 6 from J, leaving 16 bases between them. The germline V gene encodes CDR1 SGHRS and CDR2 YFSETQ.